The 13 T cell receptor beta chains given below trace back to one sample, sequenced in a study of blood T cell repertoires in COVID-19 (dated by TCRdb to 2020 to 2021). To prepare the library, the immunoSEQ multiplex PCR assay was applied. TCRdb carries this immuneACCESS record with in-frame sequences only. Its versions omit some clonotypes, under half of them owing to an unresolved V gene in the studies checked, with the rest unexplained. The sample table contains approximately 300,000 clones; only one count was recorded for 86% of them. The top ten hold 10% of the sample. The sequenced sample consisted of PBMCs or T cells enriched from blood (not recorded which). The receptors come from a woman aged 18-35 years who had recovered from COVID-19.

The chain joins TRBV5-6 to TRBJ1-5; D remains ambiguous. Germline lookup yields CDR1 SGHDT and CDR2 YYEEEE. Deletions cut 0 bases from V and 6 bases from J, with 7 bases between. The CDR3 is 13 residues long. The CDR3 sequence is CASSLAAGQPQHF. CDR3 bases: TGTGCCAGCAGCTTGGCCGCAGGTCAGCCCCAGCATTTT.

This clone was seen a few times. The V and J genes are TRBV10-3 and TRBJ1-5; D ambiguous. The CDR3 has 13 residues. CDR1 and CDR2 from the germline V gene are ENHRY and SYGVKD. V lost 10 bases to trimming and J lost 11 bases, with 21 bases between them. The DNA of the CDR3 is TGTGCCACAGGAGGAGGAGAAAGAGAGGCCCAGCATTTT. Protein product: CATGGGEREAQHF.

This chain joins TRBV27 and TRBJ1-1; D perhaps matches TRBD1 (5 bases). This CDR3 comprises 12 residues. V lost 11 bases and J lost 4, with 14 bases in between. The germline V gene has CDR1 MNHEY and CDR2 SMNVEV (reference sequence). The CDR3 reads CAARAGGTEAFF. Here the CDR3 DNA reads TGTGCCGCTAGGGCCGGGGGCACTGAAGCTTTCTTT.

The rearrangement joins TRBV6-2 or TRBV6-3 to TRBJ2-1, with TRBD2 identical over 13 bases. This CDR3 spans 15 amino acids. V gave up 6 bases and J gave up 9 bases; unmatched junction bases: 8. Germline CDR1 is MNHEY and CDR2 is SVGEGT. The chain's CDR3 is CASSRGLAGFFEQFF. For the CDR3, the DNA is TGTGCCAGCAGCAGGGGACTAGCGGGGTTTTTTGAGCAGTTCTTC.

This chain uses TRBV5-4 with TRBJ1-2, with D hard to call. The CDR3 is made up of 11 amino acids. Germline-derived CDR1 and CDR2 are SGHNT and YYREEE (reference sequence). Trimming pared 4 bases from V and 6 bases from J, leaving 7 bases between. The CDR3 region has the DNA TGTGCCAGCAGCCGTTCTCATGGCTACACCTTC. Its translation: CASSRSHGYTF.

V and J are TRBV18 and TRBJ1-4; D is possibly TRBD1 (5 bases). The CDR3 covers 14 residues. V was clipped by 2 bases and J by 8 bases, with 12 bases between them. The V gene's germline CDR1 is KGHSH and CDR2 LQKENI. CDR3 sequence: CASSPGAGNEKLFF. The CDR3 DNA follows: TGTGCCAGCTCACCAGGGGCAGGGAACGAAAAACTGTTTTTT.

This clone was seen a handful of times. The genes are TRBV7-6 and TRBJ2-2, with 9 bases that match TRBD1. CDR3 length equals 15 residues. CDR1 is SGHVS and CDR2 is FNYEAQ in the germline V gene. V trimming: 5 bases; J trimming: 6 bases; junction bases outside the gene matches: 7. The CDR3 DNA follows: TGTGCCAGCAGCCTGGGGACAGGGTTGGCCGGGGAGCTGTTTTTT. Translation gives CASSLGTGLAGELFF.

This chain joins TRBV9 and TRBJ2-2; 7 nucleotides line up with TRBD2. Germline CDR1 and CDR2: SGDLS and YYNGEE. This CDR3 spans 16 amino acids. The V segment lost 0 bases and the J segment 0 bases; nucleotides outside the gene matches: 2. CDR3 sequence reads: CASSVAAGTNTGELFF. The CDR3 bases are TGTGCCAGCAGCGTAGCAGCGGGAACGAACACCGGGGAGCTGTTTTTT. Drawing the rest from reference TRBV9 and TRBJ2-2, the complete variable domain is DSGVTQTPKHLITATGQRVTLRCSPRSGDLSVYWYQQSLDQGLQFLIQYYNGEERAKGNILERFSAQQFPDLHSELNLSSLELGDSALYFCASSVAAGTNTGELFFGEGSRLTVL.

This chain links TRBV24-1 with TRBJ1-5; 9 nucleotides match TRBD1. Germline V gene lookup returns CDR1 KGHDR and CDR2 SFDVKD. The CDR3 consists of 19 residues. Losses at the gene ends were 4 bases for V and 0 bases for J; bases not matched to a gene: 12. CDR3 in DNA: TGTGCCACCAGTGAAACCCCCGGGACAGGGACCCTTAGCAATCAGCCCCAGCATTTT. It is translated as CATSETPGTGTLSNQPQHF.

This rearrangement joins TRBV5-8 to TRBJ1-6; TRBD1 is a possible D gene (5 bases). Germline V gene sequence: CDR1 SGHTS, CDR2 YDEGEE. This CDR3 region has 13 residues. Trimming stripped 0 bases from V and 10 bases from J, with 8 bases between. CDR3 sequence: CASSLAGDSPLHF. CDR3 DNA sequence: TGTGCCAGCAGCTTGGCGGGGGACTCACCCCTCCACTTT.

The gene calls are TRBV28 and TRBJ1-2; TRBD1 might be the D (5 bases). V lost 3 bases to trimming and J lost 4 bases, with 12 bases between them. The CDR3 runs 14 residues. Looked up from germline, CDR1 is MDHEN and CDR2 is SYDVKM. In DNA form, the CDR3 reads TGTGCCAGCAGTTTCCTCAGGGCCACCTATGGCTACACCTTC. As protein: CASSFLRATYGYTF.

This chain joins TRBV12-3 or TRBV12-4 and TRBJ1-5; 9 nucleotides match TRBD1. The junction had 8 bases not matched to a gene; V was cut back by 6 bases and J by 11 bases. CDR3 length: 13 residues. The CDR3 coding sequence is TGTGCCAGCAGACAGGGGGCTTTGGGTTCCCAGCATTTT. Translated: CASRQGALGSQHF.

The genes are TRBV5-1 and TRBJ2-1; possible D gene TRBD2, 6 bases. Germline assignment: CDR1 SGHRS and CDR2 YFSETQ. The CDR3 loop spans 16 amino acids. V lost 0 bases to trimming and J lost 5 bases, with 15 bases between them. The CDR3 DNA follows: TGCGCCAGCAGCTTGGATCGGCCGGGAGATCACAATGAGCAGTTCTTC. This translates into CASSLDRPGDHNEQFF.